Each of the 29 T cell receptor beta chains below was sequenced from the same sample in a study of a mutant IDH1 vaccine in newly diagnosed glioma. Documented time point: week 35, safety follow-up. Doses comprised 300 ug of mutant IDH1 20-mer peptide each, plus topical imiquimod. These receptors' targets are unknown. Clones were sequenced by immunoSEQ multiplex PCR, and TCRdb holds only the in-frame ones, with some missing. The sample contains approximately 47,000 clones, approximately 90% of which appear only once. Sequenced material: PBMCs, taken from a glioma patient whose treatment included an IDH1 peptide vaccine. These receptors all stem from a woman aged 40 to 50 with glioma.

The CDR3 spells CASRRDDSPPQYF. The CDR3 DNA is TGTGCCAGCCGGCGGGACGACAGCCCCCCGCAGTACTTC. The J gene is TRBJ2-7, the V gene TRBV7-9; D possibly corresponds to TRBD2 (6 bases). The CDR3 has 13 residues. CDR1 is SEHNR, CDR2 FQNEAQ, per germline (reference sequence). V was clipped by 8 bases and J by 9 bases, with 20 bases between them.

In DNA, the CDR3 is TGTGCCAGCAGCTTGTGGGCGGGGCCTACCTATGGCTACACCTTC. It codes for CASSLWAGPTYGYTF. The chain combines TRBV5-6 with TRBJ1-2, with D possibly matching TRBD1 (5 bases). The CDR3 has 15 amino acids. CDR1 is SGHDT and CDR2 is YYEEEE in the germline V gene. V gave up 1 base and J gave up 4 bases, with 14 bases separating them.

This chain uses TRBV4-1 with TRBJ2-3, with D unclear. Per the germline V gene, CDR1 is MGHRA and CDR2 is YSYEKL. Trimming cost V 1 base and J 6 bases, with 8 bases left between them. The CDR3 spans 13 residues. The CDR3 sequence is CASSQVSRDTQYF. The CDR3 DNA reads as TGCGCCAGCAGCCAAGTATCCAGGGATACGCAGTATTTT.

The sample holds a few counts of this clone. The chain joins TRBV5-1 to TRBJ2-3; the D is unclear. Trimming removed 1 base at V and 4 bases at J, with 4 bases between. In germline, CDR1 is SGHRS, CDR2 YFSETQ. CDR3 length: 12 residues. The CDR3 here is CASSLPADTQYF. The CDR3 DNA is TGCGCCAGCAGCTTGCCCGCAGATACGCAGTATTTT.

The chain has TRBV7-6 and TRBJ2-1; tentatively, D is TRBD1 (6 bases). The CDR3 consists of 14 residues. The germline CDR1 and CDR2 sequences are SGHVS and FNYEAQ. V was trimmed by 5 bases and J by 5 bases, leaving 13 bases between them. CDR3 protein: CASSLRQDNNEQFF. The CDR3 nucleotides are TGTGCCAGCAGCCTAAGACAGGATAACAATGAGCAGTTCTTC.

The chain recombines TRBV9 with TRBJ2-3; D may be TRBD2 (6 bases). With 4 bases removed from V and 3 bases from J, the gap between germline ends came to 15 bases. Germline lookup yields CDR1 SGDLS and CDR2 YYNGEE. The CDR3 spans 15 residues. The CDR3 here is CASSPDGSRTDTQYF. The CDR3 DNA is TGTGCCAGCAGCCCCGACGGGAGTCGAACAGATACGCAGTATTTT.

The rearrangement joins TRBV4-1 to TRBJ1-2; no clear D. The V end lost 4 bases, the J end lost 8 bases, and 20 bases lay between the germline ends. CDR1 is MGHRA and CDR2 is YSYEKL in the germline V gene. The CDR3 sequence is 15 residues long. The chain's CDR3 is CASSLTDANRFGYTF. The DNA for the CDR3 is TGCGCCAGCAGCCTAACAGATGCCAACAGATTCGGCTACACCTTC.

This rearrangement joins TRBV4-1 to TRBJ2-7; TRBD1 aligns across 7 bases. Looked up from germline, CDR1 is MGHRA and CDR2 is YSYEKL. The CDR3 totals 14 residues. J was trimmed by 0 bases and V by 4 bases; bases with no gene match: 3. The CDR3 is CASSPTGNSYEQYF. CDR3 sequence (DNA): TGCGCCAGCAGCCCGACAGGGAACTCCTACGAGCAGTACTTC.

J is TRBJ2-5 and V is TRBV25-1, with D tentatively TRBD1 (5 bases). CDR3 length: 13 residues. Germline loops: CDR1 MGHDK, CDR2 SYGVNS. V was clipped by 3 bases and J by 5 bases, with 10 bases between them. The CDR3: CASSEGQVETQYF. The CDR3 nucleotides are TGTGCCAGCAGTGAGGGGCAGGTTGAGACCCAGTACTTC. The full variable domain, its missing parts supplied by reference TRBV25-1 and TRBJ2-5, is EADIYQTPRYLVIGTGKKITLECSQTMGHDKMYWYQQDPGMELHLIHYSYGVNSTEKGDLSSESTVSRIRTEHFPLTLESARPSHTSQYLCASSEGQVETQYFGPGTRLLVL.

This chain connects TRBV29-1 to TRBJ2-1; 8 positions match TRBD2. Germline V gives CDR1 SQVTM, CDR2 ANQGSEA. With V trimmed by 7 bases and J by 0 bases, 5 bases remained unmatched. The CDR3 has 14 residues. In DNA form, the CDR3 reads TGCAGCGCACCGGGACTAGGCTCCTACAATGAGCAGTTCTTC. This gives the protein CSAPGLGSYNEQFF.

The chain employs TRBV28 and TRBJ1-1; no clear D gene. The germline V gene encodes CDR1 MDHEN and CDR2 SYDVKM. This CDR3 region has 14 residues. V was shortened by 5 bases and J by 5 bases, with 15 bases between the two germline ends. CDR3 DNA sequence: TGTGCCAGCAGTCCCTCGGGTAGGTTGACTGAAGCTTTCTTT. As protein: CASSPSGRLTEAFF.

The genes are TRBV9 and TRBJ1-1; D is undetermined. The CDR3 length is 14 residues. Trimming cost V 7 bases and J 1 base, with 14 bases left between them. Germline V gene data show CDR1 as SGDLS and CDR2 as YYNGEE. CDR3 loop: CASGVQAANTEAFF. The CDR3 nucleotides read TGTGCCAGCGGAGTTCAGGCGGCGAACACTGAAGCTTTCTTT.

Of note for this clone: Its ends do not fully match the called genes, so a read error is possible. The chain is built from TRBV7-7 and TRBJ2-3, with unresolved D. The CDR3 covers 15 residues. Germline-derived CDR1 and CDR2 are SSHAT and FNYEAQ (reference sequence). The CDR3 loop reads CASSLGSSVTDTQYF. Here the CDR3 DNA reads TGTGCTAGCAGCTTAGGGTCCTCAGTTACAGATACGCAGTATTTT.

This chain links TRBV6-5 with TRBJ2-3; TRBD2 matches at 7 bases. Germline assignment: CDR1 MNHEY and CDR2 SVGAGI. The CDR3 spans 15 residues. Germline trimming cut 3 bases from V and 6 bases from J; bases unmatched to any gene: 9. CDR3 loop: CASSYRGLGFDTQYF. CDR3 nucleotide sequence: TGTGCCAGCAGTTATCGTGGACTAGGATTCGATACGCAGTATTTT.

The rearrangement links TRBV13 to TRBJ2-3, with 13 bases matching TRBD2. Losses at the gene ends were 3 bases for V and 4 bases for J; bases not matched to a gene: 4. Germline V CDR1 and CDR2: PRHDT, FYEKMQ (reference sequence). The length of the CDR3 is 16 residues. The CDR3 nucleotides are TGTGCCAGCAGCTTGAGGACTAGCGGGAGAGCAGATACGCAGTATTTT. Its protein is CASSLRTSGRADTQYF.

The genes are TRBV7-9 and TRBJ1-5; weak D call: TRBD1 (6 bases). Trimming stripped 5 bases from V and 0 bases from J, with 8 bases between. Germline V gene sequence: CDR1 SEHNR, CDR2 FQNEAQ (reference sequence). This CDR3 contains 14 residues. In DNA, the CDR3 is TGTGCCAGCAGCGTACAGGGTAGCAATCAGCCCCAGCATTTT. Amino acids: CASSVQGSNQPQHF.

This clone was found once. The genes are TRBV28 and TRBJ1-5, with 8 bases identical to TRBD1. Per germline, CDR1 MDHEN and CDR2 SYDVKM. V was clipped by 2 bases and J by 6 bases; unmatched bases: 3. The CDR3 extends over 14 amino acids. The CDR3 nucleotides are TGTGCCAGCAGTTTACGCAGGGGGCTTCAGCCCCAGCATTTT. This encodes CASSLRRGLQPQHF. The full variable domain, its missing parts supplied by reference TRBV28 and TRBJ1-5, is DVKVTQSSRYLVKRTGEKVFLECVQDMDHENMFWYRQDPGLGLRLIYFSYDVKMKEKGDIPEGYSVSREKKERFSLILESASTNQTSMYLCASSLRRGLQPQHFGDGTRLSIL.

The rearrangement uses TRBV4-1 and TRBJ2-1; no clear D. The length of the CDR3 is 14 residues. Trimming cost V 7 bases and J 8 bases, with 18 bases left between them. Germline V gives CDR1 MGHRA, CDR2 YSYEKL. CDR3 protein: CASTPVENRDEQFF. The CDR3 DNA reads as TGCGCCAGCACCCCAGTCGAAAACCGGGATGAGCAGTTCTTC.

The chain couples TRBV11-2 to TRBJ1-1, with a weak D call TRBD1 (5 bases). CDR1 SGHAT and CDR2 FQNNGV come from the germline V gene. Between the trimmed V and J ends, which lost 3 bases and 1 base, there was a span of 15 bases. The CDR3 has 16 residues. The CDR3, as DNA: TGTGCCAGCAGCTTGTTGGGGCATGGGGGGAACACTGAAGCTTTCTTT. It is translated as CASSLLGHGGNTEAFF.

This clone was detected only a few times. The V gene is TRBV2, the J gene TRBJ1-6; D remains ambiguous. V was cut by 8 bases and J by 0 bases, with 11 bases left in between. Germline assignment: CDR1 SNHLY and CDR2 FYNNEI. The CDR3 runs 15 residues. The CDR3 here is CASLARSSYNSPLHF. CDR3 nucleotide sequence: TGTGCCAGCCTTGCGCGGAGCTCCTATAATTCACCCCTCCACTTT. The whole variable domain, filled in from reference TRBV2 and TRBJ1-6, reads EPEVTQTPSHQVTQMGQEVILRCVPISNHLYFYWYRQILGQKVEFLVSFYNNEISEKSEIFDDQFSVERPDGSNFTLKIRSTKLEDSAMYFCASLARSSYNSPLHFGNGTRLTVT.

The CDR3: CASSRTDSYEQYF. The CDR3 DNA sequence: TGTGCCAGCTCACGTACAGATTCCTACGAGCAGTACTTC. The chain employs TRBV18 and TRBJ2-7; no clear D. The V end lost 4 bases, the J end lost 1 base, and 8 bases lay between the germline ends. This CDR3 region has 13 residues. Germline lookup yields CDR1 KGHSH and CDR2 LQKENI.

The CDR3 reads CASRRDPLGTGELFF. Here the CDR3 DNA reads TGCGCCAGCAGACGCGACCCACTAGGCACCGGGGAGCTGTTTTTT. The V call is TRBV5-1, the J call TRBJ2-2; possibly TRBD2 for D (5 bases). Trimming left V 5 bases short and J 4 bases short, with 15 bases between. This CDR3 spans 15 amino acids. Per germline, CDR1 SGHRS and CDR2 YFSETQ.

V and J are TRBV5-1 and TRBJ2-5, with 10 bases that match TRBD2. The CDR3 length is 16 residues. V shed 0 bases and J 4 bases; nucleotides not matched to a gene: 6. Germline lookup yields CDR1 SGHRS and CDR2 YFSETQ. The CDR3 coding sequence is TGCGCCAGCAGCTTGGTTCCTAGCGGGAGTTCAGAGACCCAGTACTTC. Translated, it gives CASSLVPSGSSETQYF.

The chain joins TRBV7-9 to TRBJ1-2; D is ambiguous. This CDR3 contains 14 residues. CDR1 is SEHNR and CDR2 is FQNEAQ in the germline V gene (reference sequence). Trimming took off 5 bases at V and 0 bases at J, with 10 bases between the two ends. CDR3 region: CASSVGVSNYGYTF. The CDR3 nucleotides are TGTGCCAGCAGCGTCGGAGTATCTAACTATGGCTACACCTTC. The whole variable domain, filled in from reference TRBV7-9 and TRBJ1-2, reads DTGVSQNPRHKITKRGQNVTFRCDPISEHNRLYWYRQTLGQGPEFLTYFQNEAQLEKSRLLSDRFSAERPKGSFSTLEIQRTEQGDSAMYLCASSVGVSNYGYTFGSGTRLTVV.

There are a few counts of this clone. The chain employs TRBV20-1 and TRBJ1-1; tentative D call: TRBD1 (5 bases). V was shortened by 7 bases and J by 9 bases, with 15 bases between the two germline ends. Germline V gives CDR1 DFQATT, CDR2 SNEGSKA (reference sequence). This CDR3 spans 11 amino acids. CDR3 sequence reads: CSGGWLGQAFF. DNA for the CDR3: TGCAGTGGCGGATGGTTGGGACAAGCTTTCTTT.

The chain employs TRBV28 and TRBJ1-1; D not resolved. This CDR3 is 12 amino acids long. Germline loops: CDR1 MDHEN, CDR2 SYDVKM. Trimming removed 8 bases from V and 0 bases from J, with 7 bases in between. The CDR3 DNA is TGTGCCAGCGTGCACATGAACACTGAAGCTTTCTTT. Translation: CASVHMNTEAFF.

The CDR3 sequence is CAWSVGEGRQPQHF. In nucleotides, the CDR3 is TGTGCCTGGAGTGTAGGTGAGGGGCGTCAGCCCCAGCATTTT. This chain connects TRBV30 to TRBJ1-5; D perhaps matches TRBD1 (5 bases). V lost 0 bases and J lost 6, with 12 bases in between. Germline CDR1 GTSNPN, CDR2 SVGIG (reference sequence). The length of the CDR3 is 14 residues.

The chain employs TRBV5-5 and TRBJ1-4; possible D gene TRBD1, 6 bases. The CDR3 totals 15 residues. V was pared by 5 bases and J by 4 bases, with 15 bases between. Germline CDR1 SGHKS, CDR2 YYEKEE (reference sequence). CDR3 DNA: TGTGCCAGCAGTTCGACAGGTCGCTTTAATGAAAAACTGTTTTTT. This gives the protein CASSSTGRFNEKLFF.

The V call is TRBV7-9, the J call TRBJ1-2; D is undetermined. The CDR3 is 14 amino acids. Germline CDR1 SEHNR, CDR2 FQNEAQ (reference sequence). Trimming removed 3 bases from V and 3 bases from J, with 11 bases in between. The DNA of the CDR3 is TGTGCCAGCAGCTTTGGGCAGCGCTACTATGGCTACACCTTC. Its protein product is CASSFGQRYYGYTF.